Each of the 26 T cell receptor beta chains below was sequenced from the same sample in a study of brain T cells in children with intractable seizures. Only in-frame clones appear in the TCRdb table, and some are missing; sequencing was by immunoSEQ multiplex PCR. The sample holds 95,000 to 120,000 clones, 85% to 95% seen once. The sequences come from peripheral blood, collected at surgery. Receptors were obtained from a boy less than two years old with hemimegalencephaly and intractable seizures.

This chain uses TRBV29-1 with TRBJ2-7; D is possibly TRBD1 (5 bases). Looked up from germline, CDR1 is SQVTM and CDR2 is ANQGSEA. The CDR3 sequence is 13 residues long. The V end lost 4 bases, the J end lost 0 bases, and 10 bases lay between the germline ends. CDR3 region: CSVVPDNSYEQYF. The CDR3 nucleotides read TGCAGCGTTGTCCCGGACAACTCCTACGAGCAGTACTTC.

The chain uses TRBV9 and TRBJ2-3; D gene unclear. The CDR3 is made up of 13 amino acids. The V gene's germline CDR1 is SGDLS and CDR2 YYNGEE. Trimming left V 0 bases short and J 3 bases short, with 5 bases between. The CDR3 loop is CASSVEKTDTQYF. CDR3 sequence (DNA): TGTGCCAGCAGCGTAGAGAAAACAGATACGCAGTATTTT.

The CDR3 here is CASSRGGAITYEQYF. In DNA, the CDR3 is TGTGCCAGCAGCCGCGGGGGCGCCATAACCTACGAGCAGTACTTC. The V call is TRBV14, the J call TRBJ2-7; D is perhaps TRBD2 (7 bases). The CDR3 sequence is 15 residues long. From germline, CDR1 is SGHDN and CDR2 FVKESK. V lost 4 bases, J lost 2 bases, and 15 bases lay in between.

V is TRBV15 and J is TRBJ2-1; D might be TRBD1 or TRBD2, each matching 7 bases. Germline lookup yields CDR1 LNHNV and CDR2 YYDKDF (reference sequence). The CDR3 is 17 residues long. V lost 0 bases and J lost 2, with 14 bases in between. CDR3 bases: TGTGCCACCAGCAGAGACCCCAGGGGGGGGCCCTACAATGAGCAGTTCTTC. Residues: CATSRDPRGGPYNEQFF.

This chain links TRBV19 with TRBJ1-1, with D maybe TRBD1 (5 bases). Between the trimmed V and J ends, which lost 6 bases and 3 bases, there was a span of 17 bases. CDR3 length: 15 amino acids. The germline V gene has CDR1 LNHDA and CDR2 SQIVND (reference sequence). CDR3: CASRRAGAKDTEAFF. The DNA of the CDR3 is TGTGCCAGTAGGCGGGCCGGGGCAAAAGACACTGAAGCTTTCTTT.

This chain links TRBV29-1 with TRBJ1-2; 9 bases align to TRBD1. Per germline, CDR1 SQVTM and CDR2 ANQGSEA. V lost 6 bases to trimming and J lost 6 bases; unmatched junction nucleotides: 5. The CDR3 spans 12 residues. DNA for the CDR3: TGCAGCGTCGCGACAGGGGGGGATGGCTACACCTTC. It encodes CSVATGGDGYTF. The complete variable domain, with remaining parts taken from reference TRBV29-1 and TRBJ1-2, reads SAVISQKPSRDICQRGTSLTIQCQVDSQVTMMFWYRQQPGQSLTLIATANQGSEATYESGFVIDKFPISRPNLTFSTLTVSNMSPEDSSIYLCSVATGGDGYTFGSGTRLTVV.

The rearrangement links TRBV7-9 to TRBJ2-7, with D possibly matching TRBD1 (6 bases). Trimming cost V 4 bases and J 2 bases, with 24 bases left between them. CDR1 and CDR2 from the germline V gene are SEHNR and FQNEAQ (reference sequence). CDR3 length: 18 residues. Written as DNA, the CDR3 is TGTGCCAGCAGCTCTCGGACCACGAGACAGGATCTTCCCTACGAGCAGTACTTC. Its translation is CASSSRTTRQDLPYEQYF.

The J gene is TRBJ2-4, the V gene TRBV6-2 or TRBV6-3, with 10 bases lining up with TRBD1. The CDR3 totals 15 residues. Germline trimming cut 6 bases from V and 7 bases from J; bases unmatched to any gene: 9. From germline, CDR1 is MNHEY and CDR2 SVGEGT. The CDR3: CASSSDRGHRNIQYF. The CDR3 DNA follows: TGTGCCAGCAGCTCCGACAGGGGGCATCGGAACATTCAGTACTTC.

The CDR3 here is CASRLDRGQLFF. The CDR3 DNA reads TGTGCCAGCAGGCTCGATCGAGGGCAACTGTTTTTT. This rearrangement joins TRBV6-5 to TRBJ1-4; D unclear. The V end lost 6 bases, the J end lost 12 bases, and 14 bases lay between the germline ends. CDR1 is MNHEY, CDR2 SVGAGI, per germline. The CDR3 runs 12 residues.

The chain combines TRBV3-1 (or the pseudogene TRBV3-2) with TRBJ1-1, with D possibly TRBD1 on 6 matching bases. The CDR3 loop spans 13 amino acids. V was clipped by 4 bases and J by 12 bases, with 18 bases between them. Germline V CDR1 and CDR2: LGHDT, YNNKEL (reference sequence). CDR3: CASSPPHRVKSFF. The CDR3 DNA reads TGTGCCAGCAGCCCCCCCCACAGGGTAAAATCTTTCTTT.

The chain uses TRBV9 and TRBJ2-3; D is unclear. V lost 8 bases and J 4 bases, leaving 11 bases between the germline ends. Germline CDR1 and CDR2: SGDLS and YYNGEE. The CDR3 loop spans 12 amino acids. CDR3 sequence: CARVPESDTQYF. CDR3 DNA sequence: TGTGCCAGGGTTCCGGAGTCAGATACGCAGTATTTT.

V gene TRBV28 combines with J gene TRBJ2-1, with D hard to call. The CDR3 covers 14 residues. Deletions cut 3 bases from V and 4 bases from J, with 10 bases between. The germline V gene encodes CDR1 MDHEN and CDR2 SYDVKM. The CDR3 region has the DNA TGTGCCAGCAGTTTTGTAGGGTGGTACAATGAGCAGTTCTTC. This gives the protein CASSFVGWYNEQFF.

The rearrangement joins TRBV30 to TRBJ2-3, with 7 bases lining up with TRBD1. The germline gives CDR1 GTSNPN, CDR2 SVGIG (reference sequence). J was trimmed by 2 bases and V by 0 bases; bases with no gene match: 8. The CDR3 runs to 16 residues. The CDR3 reads CAWSVGTVRPTDTQYF. CDR3 DNA sequence: TGTGCCTGGAGTGTGGGGACAGTTCGGCCCACAGATACGCAGTATTTT.

The chain joins TRBV12-5 to TRBJ2-3, with 8 bases that match TRBD2. CDR1 is LGHNT, CDR2 FRNRAP, per germline. The CDR3 sequence is 14 residues long. With V trimmed by 5 bases and J by 3 bases, 4 bases remained unmatched. The CDR3 spells CASGSGRETDTQYF. The CDR3 coding sequence is TGTGCTAGTGGTAGCGGGAGAGAAACAGATACGCAGTATTTT.

The chain uses TRBV20-1 and TRBJ1-4; D is undetermined. Germline V gene data show CDR1 as DFQATT and CDR2 as SNEGSKA (reference sequence). Between the trimmed V and J ends, which lost 0 bases and 5 bases, there was a span of 1 base. This CDR3 has 11 residues. DNA of the CDR3: TGCAGTGCTAGAGACAATGAAAAACTGTTTTTT. Protein sequence: CSARDNEKLFF.

With regard to this clone: Distinct nucleotide sequences in the sample also encode this CDR3. V is TRBV12-3 or TRBV12-4 and J is TRBJ2-7; maybe TRBD1 (6 bases). Trimming pared 5 bases from V and 4 bases from J, leaving 9 bases between. The CDR3 spans 12 residues. The DNA of the CDR3 is TGTGCCAGCAGTCTAACAGGGTACGAGCAGTACTTC. It translates to CASSLTGYEQYF.

The V gene is TRBV3-1 (or the pseudogene TRBV3-2), the J gene TRBJ2-5; weak D call: TRBD2 (6 bases). Trimming pared 3 bases from V and 5 bases from J, leaving 22 bases between. Germline-derived CDR1 and CDR2 are LGHDT and YNNKEL (reference sequence). The length of the CDR3 is 17 residues. The CDR3 sequence: CASSHRRRDLAGETQYF. DNA of the CDR3: TGTGCCAGCAGCCATCGCCGGCGGGACCTCGCGGGGGAGACCCAGTACTTC.

This chain connects TRBV2 to TRBJ1-5; 10 nucleotides line up with TRBD1. The CDR3 is made up of 17 amino acids. The junction had 9 bases not matched to a gene; V was cut back by 2 bases and J by 5 bases. Per the germline V gene, CDR1 is SNHLY and CDR2 is FYNNEI. CDR3 loop: CASSEWLGTGDDQPQHF. The CDR3 coding sequence is TGTGCCAGCAGTGAATGGTTGGGGACAGGGGACGATCAGCCCCAGCATTTT.

Turning to this clone: Other DNA sequences from this sample encode an identical CDR3 as well. The rearrangement uses TRBV7-2 and TRBJ1-6; D may be TRBD1 (5 bases). The CDR3 is 16 residues long. V was clipped by 0 bases and J by 1 base, with 7 bases between them. Germline V gene sequence: CDR1 SGHTA, CDR2 FQGNSA. DNA for the CDR3: TGTGCCAGCAGCTTAGCTGGGGGATCCTATAATTCACCCCTCCACTTT. Amino acid sequence: CASSLAGGSYNSPLHF.

V is TRBV5-5 and J is TRBJ2-7; 7 bases are a match to TRBD2. Trimming removed 3 bases from V and 0 bases from J; junction bases left unmatched: 12. There are 17 residues in the CDR3. From germline, CDR1 is SGHKS and CDR2 YYEKEE (reference sequence). The CDR3 loop reads CASSYSLTSPFSYEQYF. DNA of the CDR3: TGTGCCAGCAGCTATTCCTTGACTAGCCCTTTCTCCTACGAGCAGTACTTC. The variable domain in full, completed from reference TRBV5-5 and TRBJ2-7, reads DAGVTQSPTHLIKTRGQQVTLRCSPISGHKSVSWYQQVLGQGPQFIFQYYEKEERGRGNFPDRFSARQFPNYSSELNVNALLLGDSALYLCASSYSLTSPFSYEQYFGPGTRLTVT.

The chain joins TRBV27 to TRBJ1-2; D is perhaps TRBD1 (5 bases). CDR1 and CDR2 (germline): MNHEY, SMNVEV (reference sequence). Trimming took off 4 bases at V and 0 bases at J, with 15 bases between the two ends. The CDR3 totals 16 residues. The CDR3 DNA reads as TGTGCCAGCAGTTCCGGGACCCCCTGGGCTAACTATGGCTACACCTTC. It yields the protein CASSSGTPWANYGYTF.

V usage is TRBV28 and J usage is TRBJ1-3; D gene unclear. Looked up from germline, CDR1 is MDHEN and CDR2 is SYDVKM. The CDR3 is made up of 15 amino acids. V dropped 7 bases and J dropped 0 bases, with 13 bases sitting between them. This chain's CDR3 is CASTLDMSSGNTIYF. Here the CDR3 DNA reads TGTGCCAGCACCCTCGACATGAGCTCTGGAAACACCATATATTTT. Drawing the rest from reference TRBV28 and TRBJ1-3, the complete variable domain is DVKVTQSSRYLVKRTGEKVFLECVQDMDHENMFWYRQDPGLGLRLIYFSYDVKMKEKGDIPEGYSVSREKKERFSLILESASTNQTSMYLCASTLDMSSGNTIYFGEGSWLTVV.

The CDR3 DNA is TGTGCCAGCAGCTTTGGGGGCAATCAGCCCCAGCATTTT. Its translation: CASSFGGNQPQHF. The genes are TRBV5-4 and TRBJ1-5; the D is unclear. V lost 2 bases and J lost 2, with 5 bases in between. Germline lookup yields CDR1 SGHNT and CDR2 YYREEE (reference sequence). The CDR3 has 13 residues.

The chain couples TRBV28 to TRBJ2-7; no clear D. This CDR3 is 13 amino acids long. V lost 4 bases and J lost 4, with 11 bases in between. Germline V gene sequence: CDR1 MDHEN, CDR2 SYDVKM. The CDR3 nucleotides are TGTGCCAGCAGTTCCCTTGGCGAGTACGAGCAGTACTTC. Translated: CASSSLGEYEQYF. The full variable domain, completed using reference TRBV28 and TRBJ2-7, is DVKVTQSSRYLVKRTGEKVFLECVQDMDHENMFWYRQDPGLGLRLIYFSYDVKMKEKGDIPEGYSVSREKKERFSLILESASTNQTSMYLCASSSLGEYEQYFGPGTRLTVT.

V usage is TRBV9 and J usage is TRBJ2-2; D is uncertain. V lost 2 bases and J lost 1, with 9 bases in between. Germline V gene sequence: CDR1 SGDLS, CDR2 YYNGEE. CDR3 size: 15 residues. This CDR3 reads CASSVYPLNTGELFF. Written as DNA, the CDR3 is TGTGCCAGCAGCGTTTACCCACTGAACACCGGGGAGCTGTTTTTT.

The chain employs TRBV4-1 and TRBJ2-3, with D uncertain. The CDR3 runs to 15 residues. The V gene's germline CDR1 is MGHRA and CDR2 YSYEKL. V lost 1 base, J lost 6 bases, and 14 bases lay in between. The CDR3 DNA is TGCGCCAGCAGCCAAGGACGTACCTCCTTGGATACGCAGTATTTT. Translated: CASSQGRTSLDTQYF.